Sequencing of this TCR beta chain was carried out in a study of T-cell reconstitution after alpha-beta-depleted transplantation in children. The library targeted TCRbeta and was prepared with unique molecular identifiers. One entry per CDR3 protein, called by TCRdb with MiXCR from the PCR reads. There are some 200,000 distinct CDR3 sequences in the sample; roughly 15% occur only once, and around 13% lies in the top ten. This clonotype was recorded many times. Sequenced material: PBMCs from the stem cell graft donor, taken from the stem cell graft. This clonotype was sampled from a human donor who donated a stem cell graft to a child with acute lymphoblastic leukemia.

DNA of the CDR3: TGTGCCACCAGCAGAGATTCGGGGTTTCGAGAGACCCAGTACTTC. Amino acid sequence: CATSRDSGFRETQYF. The chain joins TRBV15 to TRBJ2-5, with D tentatively TRBD2 (5 bases). CDR3 length: 15 residues. Germline CDR1 and CDR2: LNHNV and YYDKDF (reference sequence). V dropped 0 bases and J dropped 4 bases, with 12 bases sitting between them.